This entry lists 14 T cell receptor beta chains sequenced from one sample in a study of T cells in Graves' hyperthyroidism and ophthalmopathy. Amplified regions were TCR beta CDR3 sequences from RNA transcripts. When the TCR CDR3 underwent first-round RT-PCR, the HTBI primer set was used. From the multiplex PCR reads, TCRdb called clonotypes with MiXCR, one entry per CDR3 protein. The data contain under 650,000 distinct CDR3 sequences, 15% to 20% of them singletons. The sequenced material came from blood. The receptor set was obtained from a young woman with Graves' hyperthyroidism.

This clonotype was counted between two and nine times. V and J are TRBV14 and TRBJ2-1; no clear D. CDR3 size: 14 residues. The germline V gene encodes CDR1 SGHDN and CDR2 FVKESK. Deletions cut 4 bases from V and 8 bases from J, with 15 bases between. DNA of the CDR3: TGTGCCAGCAGCCCTCAAGGTCGTGGGCATGAGCAGTTCTTC. This encodes CASSPQGRGHEQFF. Full variable domain (missing parts from reference TRBV14 and TRBJ2-1): EAGVTQFPSHSVIEKGQTVTLRCDPISGHDNLYWYRRVMGKEIKFLLHFVKESKQDESGMPNNRFLAERTGGTYSTLKVQPAELEDSGVYFCASSPQGRGHEQFFGPGTRLTVL.

This clonotype was picked up many times. The chain uses TRBV28 and TRBJ2-5; D gene unclear. CDR3 length: 12 amino acids. V gave up 5 bases and J gave up 11 bases, with 15 bases separating them. In germline, CDR1 is MDHEN, CDR2 SYDVKM. The CDR3 spells CASSPRHSLQYF. The CDR3 DNA reads TGTGCCAGCAGTCCCCGCCACAGTTTACAGTACTTC.

The chain couples TRBV15 to TRBJ1-6; 7 bases line up with TRBD1. The CDR3 runs 15 residues. Germline V gives CDR1 LNHNV, CDR2 YYDKDF (reference sequence). V was pared by 8 bases and J by 6 bases, with 10 bases of the junction left unmatched. CDR3 sequence (DNA): TGTGCCACCCAAATGGGACAGTTGGGTAATTCACCCCTCCACTTT. Its protein product is CATQMGQLGNSPLHF.

This clonotype came up many times. J is TRBJ2-1 and V is TRBV28, with 9 bases lining up with TRBD1. After removal of 5 bases from V and 6 bases from J, the junction contained 11 bases not matched to a gene. This CDR3 region has 16 residues. Germline CDR1 is MDHEN and CDR2 is SYDVKM. The CDR3 DNA follows: TGTGCCAGCAGTACCCGTGGGGACAGGGATGGCAATGAGCAGTTCTTC. It specifies CASSTRGDRDGNEQFF.

V usage is TRBV9 and J usage is TRBJ2-7, with 7 bases matching TRBD1. The CDR3 sequence is 15 residues long. V shed 0 bases and J 5 bases; nucleotides not matched to a gene: 8. CDR1 SGDLS and CDR2 YYNGEE come from the germline V gene. The chain's CDR3 is CASSVGLGGADEQYF. Here the CDR3 DNA reads TGTGCCAGCAGCGTAGGTTTAGGGGGCGCGGACGAGCAGTACTTC.

The chain carries TRBV20-1 and TRBJ2-2; 13 bases agree with TRBD2. The V segment lost 0 bases and the J segment 5 bases; nucleotides outside the gene matches: 3. Per the germline V gene, CDR1 is DFQATT and CDR2 is SNEGSKA (reference sequence). The CDR3 is made up of 16 amino acids. CDR3: CSARDGLAGVTGELFF. The CDR3 DNA sequence: TGCAGTGCTAGAGATGGACTAGCGGGAGTAACCGGGGAGCTGTTTTTT.

This clonotype occurred many times. In nucleotides, the CDR3 is TGTGCCAGCAGCTCTGAACGACCGGGACTAGCGGGACAAGAGACCCAGTACTTC. It translates to CASSSERPGLAGQETQYF. The rearrangement joins TRBV7-9 to TRBJ2-5, with 13 bases identical to TRBD2. The trim removed 4 bases at V and 2 bases at J, leaving 10 bases unmatched. The CDR3 spans 18 residues. Germline loops: CDR1 SEHNR, CDR2 FQNEAQ (reference sequence).

This clonotype was picked up many times. This rearrangement joins TRBV6-1 to TRBJ2-2; 8 bases are a match to TRBD1. This CDR3 region has 15 residues. Trimming removed 4 bases from V and 3 bases from J; junction bases left unmatched: 4. Germline assignment: CDR1 MNHNS and CDR2 SASEGT. DNA for the CDR3: TGTGCCAGCAGTGTGATGGACAGGGACACCGGGGAGCTGTTTTTT. This encodes CASSVMDRDTGELFF.

The sample holds a few counts of this clonotype. This chain uses TRBV6-5 with TRBJ2-4, with 10 bases lining up with TRBD2. The trim removed 2 bases at V and 6 bases at J, leaving 4 bases unmatched. Germline lookup yields CDR1 MNHEY and CDR2 SVGAGI. The CDR3 spans 15 residues. DNA of the CDR3: TGTGCCAGCAGTTACGCTGCTAGCGGGAGAAACATTCAGTACTTC. This translates into CASSYAASGRNIQYF.

This rearrangement joins TRBV18 to TRBJ2-6, with D perhaps matching TRBD1 (5 bases). V lost 6 bases to trimming and J lost 0 bases, with 12 bases between them. Germline V gene sequence: CDR1 KGHSH, CDR2 LQKENI. The CDR3 is made up of 16 amino acids. The CDR3 region has the DNA TGTGCCAGCTCTCCGGACATGAGCTCTGGGGCCAACGTCCTGACTTTC. Translated, it gives CASSPDMSSGANVLTF. Full variable domain (rest looked up from reference TRBV18 and TRBJ2-6): NAGVMQNPRHLVRRRGQEARLRCSPMKGHSHVYWYRQLPEEGLKFMVYLQKENIIDESGMPKERFSAEFPKEGPSILRIQQVVRGDSAAYFCASSPDMSSGANVLTFGAGSRLTVL.

This clonotype was counted at least ten times. The CDR3 DNA follows: TGTGCCAGCAGTTTAGAGACAGGAAGACAGCCCCAGCATTTT. Residues: CASSLETGRQPQHF. This chain links TRBV28 with TRBJ1-5, with D possibly being TRBD1 (6 bases). CDR3 length equals 14 residues. Deletions cut 2 bases from V and 7 bases from J, with 12 bases between. The germline V gene has CDR1 MDHEN and CDR2 SYDVKM. The full variable domain, completed using reference TRBV28 and TRBJ1-5, is DVKVTQSSRYLVKRTGEKVFLECVQDMDHENMFWYRQDPGLGLRLIYFSYDVKMKEKGDIPEGYSVSREKKERFSLILESASTNQTSMYLCASSLETGRQPQHFGDGTRLSIL.

This clonotype was picked up many times. V gene TRBV28 combines with J gene TRBJ2-3; 9 bases align to TRBD1. The CDR3 contains 16 residues. The germline V gene has CDR1 MDHEN and CDR2 SYDVKM. The J segment lost 6 bases and the V segment lost 7 bases, leaving 14 bases of the junction unmatched. The chain's CDR3 is CASKSTGTGNSDTQYF. The CDR3 DNA reads TGTGCCAGCAAGTCGACCGGGACAGGGAATTCGGATACGCAGTATTTT.

This clonotype occurred many times. CDR3 amino acids: CASNGGLFAEAFF. CDR3 in DNA: TGTGCCAGCAACGGGGGGTTATTCGCTGAAGCTTTCTTT. The chain recombines TRBV28 with TRBJ1-1; D is perhaps TRBD1 (5 bases). V was pared by 7 bases and J by 6 bases, with 15 bases between. Germline V gene lookup returns CDR1 MDHEN and CDR2 SYDVKM. This CDR3 region has 13 residues.

In this sample, this clonotype turned up many times. V gene TRBV9 combines with J gene TRBJ2-1, with D unclear. Trimming took off 0 bases at V and 6 bases at J, with 16 bases between the two ends. This CDR3 contains 16 residues. Per the germline V gene, CDR1 is SGDLS and CDR2 is YYNGEE. In DNA, the CDR3 is TGTGCCAGCAGCGTAGGAATGGGCCTGGTCGCCAATGAGCAGTTCTTC. Its protein product is CASSVGMGLVANEQFF.